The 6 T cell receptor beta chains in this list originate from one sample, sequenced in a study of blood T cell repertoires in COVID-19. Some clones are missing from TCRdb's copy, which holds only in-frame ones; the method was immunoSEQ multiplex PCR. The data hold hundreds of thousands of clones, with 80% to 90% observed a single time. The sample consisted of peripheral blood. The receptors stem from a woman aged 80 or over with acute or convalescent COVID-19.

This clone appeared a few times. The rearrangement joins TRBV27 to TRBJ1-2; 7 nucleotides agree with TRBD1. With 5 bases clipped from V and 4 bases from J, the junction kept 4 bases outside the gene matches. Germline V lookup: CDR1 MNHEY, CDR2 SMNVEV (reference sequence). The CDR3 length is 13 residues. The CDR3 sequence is CASSVQGRYGYTF. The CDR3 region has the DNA TGTGCCAGCAGTGTACAGGGGCGCTATGGCTACACCTTC.

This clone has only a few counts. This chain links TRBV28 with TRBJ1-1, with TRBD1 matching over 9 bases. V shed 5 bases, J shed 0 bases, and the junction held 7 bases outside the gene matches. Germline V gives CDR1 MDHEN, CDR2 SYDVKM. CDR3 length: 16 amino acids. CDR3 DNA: TGTGCCAGCAGTCCCGGGACAGGGAAGATGAACACTGAAGCTTTCTTT. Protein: CASSPGTGKMNTEAFF.

CDR3: CASSLMTGGANEKLFF. The DNA for the CDR3 is TGTGCCAGCAGCCTGATGACCGGGGGTGCTAATGAAAAACTGTTTTTT. The V call is TRBV5-4, the J call TRBJ1-4, with D possibly being TRBD1 (5 bases). Trimming cost V 4 bases and J 3 bases, with 16 bases left between them. The length of the CDR3 is 16 residues. Germline CDR1 reads SGHNT; CDR2 reads YYREEE (reference sequence).

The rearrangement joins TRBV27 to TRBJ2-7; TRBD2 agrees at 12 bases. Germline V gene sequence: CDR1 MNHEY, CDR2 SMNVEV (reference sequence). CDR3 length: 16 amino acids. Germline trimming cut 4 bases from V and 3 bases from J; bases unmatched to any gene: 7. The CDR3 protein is CASSYSSGRASYEQYF. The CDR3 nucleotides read TGTGCCAGCAGTTATTCTAGCGGGAGGGCCAGCTACGAGCAGTACTTC.

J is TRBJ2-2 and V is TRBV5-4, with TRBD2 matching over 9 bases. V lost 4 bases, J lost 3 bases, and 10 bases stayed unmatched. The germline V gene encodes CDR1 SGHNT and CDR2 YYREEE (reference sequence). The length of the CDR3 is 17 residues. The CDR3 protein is CASSPVVAGVDTGELFF. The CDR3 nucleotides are TGTGCCAGCAGCCCCGTAGTAGCGGGGGTGGACACCGGGGAGCTGTTTTTT.

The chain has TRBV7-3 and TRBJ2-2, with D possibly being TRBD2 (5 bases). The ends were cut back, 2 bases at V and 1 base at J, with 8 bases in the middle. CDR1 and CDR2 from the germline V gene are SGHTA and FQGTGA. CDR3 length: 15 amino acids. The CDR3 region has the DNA TGTGCCAGCAGCTTAGAACTAGGGAACACCGGGGAGCTGTTTTTT. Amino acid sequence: CASSLELGNTGELFF.